This TCR beta chain was sequenced for a study of T cell responses to AZD1222 COVID-19 vaccine (dated by TCRdb to 2020 to 2023). Context from the whole study: AZD1222 recipients with second doses at about 4 weeks or about 12 weeks were pooled, because spike-specific TCR depth and breadth did not differ between schedules. A total of 233 trial participants underwent TCR sequencing, of whom 207 had received two doses of AZD1222 and about 25 had received two doses of the MenACWY control vaccine. Trial participants were enrolled by age into subgroups of 18-55, 56-69 and 70-plus years, and around 140, 26 and 57 TCR-sequenced participants, respectively, were included in these subgroups.

The time point label here, explained by the study, means: baseline before first vaccination. The vaccinee samples were drawn from two UK trials, COV001 and COV002, one of which was a single-blind randomized controlled phase 2/3 trial testing AZD1222 (ChAdOx1 nCoV-19) in healthy adults. For TCRbeta chain sequencing, PBMC samples were collected from trial participants at day 0 and at day 28 after the second dose. A remark on this clone: This clone's antigen is unknown. Nothing much larger sits one base from this clone, and base qualities are not available.

Taken from cysteine to phenylalanine, the CDR3 has 15 residues. Only the CDR3 portion is preserved as DNA: 45 bases, with reading frame beginning at the first base. V lost 7 bases and J lost 2 bases; the stretch between them is 18 bases long. In the germline V gene, CDR1 corresponds to MNHEY and CDR2 to SVGAGI. The paper as a whole reports these results and caveats: Epitopes outside the regions mutated in the B.1.351 and B.1.1.7 variants were reportedly recognized by nearly half of the unique spike-specific TCRs. Because no samples from the day 14 peak response were available, repertoires could be characterized only after the peak T cell response. Only five or six AZD1222 recipients were SARS-CoV-2 seropositive at baseline, limiting conclusions about previously exposed vaccinees. CD4 TCRs associated with the vaccine covered the entire spike protein, and the dominant responses were in regions 160-218 and 743-854. Spike-specific TCR breadth and depth rose significantly after two AZD1222 doses compared with day 0 and with MenACWY recipients. In the small 56-69-year group, the increase in depth fell short of significance, most likely because of low power. Most participants were white British and females outnumbered males, and the authors suggested that clonal diversity may have been underestimated.

The CDR3 regions of human TCRbeta chains were analyzed by immunosequencing. Per the source publication's procedure: TCRs in the repertoires were matched against a reference library of SARS-CoV-2-specific TCRs that had been generated with the MIRA antigen-specificity platform. Breadth was defined as the fraction of unique TCRs that were SARS-CoV-2-associated. Depth was defined as the fraction of total T cells that were SARS-CoV-2-associated. Using the MIRA data, each spike-specific TCR was mapped to the spike region that the TCR reacts to and placed in a CD4 or CD8 class. Log10-transformed breadth and depth values were compared by one-way ANOVA with Sidak's multiple comparisons tests. In its TCRdb copy, this immuneACCESS table keeps in-frame sequences only and misses some clones. Where compared with another copy, unresolved V genes explain less than half of these, and the others have no known cause. V and J calls and clone size are as listed in that table; D and trimming were resolved from the DNA. This sample has about 140,000 clones in its table, and around 93% of those were observed once. Approximately 3% of the sample belongs to the ten largest clones.

The chain is assembled from TRBV6-5 and TRBJ2-7; the D segment may tentatively be TRBD1 or TRBD2, each giving 5 matched bases. The sequence derives from an adult in good health. Source: peripheral blood, taken on day 0 of AZD1222 vaccination. The DNA sequence is TGTGCCAGCACCCTCCACTCACGGGGCCCCTACGAGCAGTACTTC. This gives the protein CASTLHSRGPYEQYF.